The present entry profiles one T cell receptor (beta chain) with its context. The antigen is undetermined. The sample belongs to a study of identical twins. Study outcomes and limitations: Alpha sequences out of frame and shared by twins had excess low generation probability.

TCRdb itself ran the 5' RACE reads through MiXCR, one entry per CDR3 protein. There are 470,000 or so distinct CDR3 sequences in the sample; approximately 24% occur only once, and 2.9% lies in the top ten. Trimming removed 6 bases at V and 8 bases at J, with 26 bases between. Germline CDR1 reads LNHDA; CDR2 reads SQIVND (reference sequence). The length of the CDR3 is 17 residues. These sequences were also reported in another study, on T cells expressing NK-cell markers. According to that study: It was from sorted CD3+CD56+NKG2C+, CD3+CD56+NKG2C- and CD3+CD56-NKG2C+ T cells that TCR beta repertoires came.

The chain recombines TRBV19 with TRBJ2-1, with a tentative D call TRBD2 (5 bases). Sequencing was performed on CD4+ T cells sorted from blood. This sequence was found in a young woman in good health. The CDR3 DNA is TGTGCCAGTAGCCCTCAAACCCGGTGGGCTAGCCTGCATGAGCAGTTCTTC. The encoded protein is CASSPQTRWASLHEQFF.